The 12 T cell receptor beta chains in this list originate from one sample, sequenced in a study of long-term antiretroviral therapy in people with HIV. With survey level as its setting, the immunoSEQ assay was v3.0. TCRdb's table, derived via immunoSEQ multiplex PCR, lists solely in-frame clones and lacks some. The table records fewer than 25,000 clones, 85% to 95% of them present only once. The specimen comprised unsorted PBMCs, sampled roughly 5.1 years after starting antiretroviral therapy. Receptors originate from a woman between 50 and 59 years old with HIV.

The chain joins TRBV4-1 to TRBJ2-7; TRBD2 aligns across 11 bases. CDR3 length: 16 residues. Germline V gene lookup returns CDR1 MGHRA and CDR2 YSYEKL. Germline trimming cut 4 bases from V and 5 bases from J; bases unmatched to any gene: 10. The CDR3 loop is CASSPTTGTSGHEQYF. CDR3 sequence (DNA): TGCGCCAGCAGCCCGACGACCGGGACTAGCGGCCACGAGCAGTACTTC.

This clone was seen only once. V usage is TRBV28 and J usage is TRBJ2-2, with TRBD2 identical over 11 bases. CDR3 length: 16 amino acids. The germline gives CDR1 MDHEN, CDR2 SYDVKM. After removal of 5 bases from V and 7 bases from J, the junction contained 9 bases not matched to a gene. Here the CDR3 DNA reads TGTGCCAGCAGTCCCAGACTAGCGGGATCGGTCGGGGAGCTGTTTTTT. Its translation is CASSPRLAGSVGELFF.

The chain joins TRBV9 to TRBJ2-5; 13 bases are shared with TRBD2. Germline CDR1 SGDLS, CDR2 YYNGEE. The CDR3 totals 16 residues. Trimming cost V 2 bases and J 5 bases; bases outside gene matches: 6. CDR3: CASSVSGTSGMETQYF. CDR3 coding DNA: TGTGCCAGCAGCGTCTCCGGGACTAGCGGGATGGAGACCCAGTACTTC.

The chain couples TRBV10-3 to TRBJ2-7; 12 bases line up with TRBD2. Germline CDR1 ENHRY, CDR2 SYGVKD. This CDR3 is 19 amino acids long. J lost 0 bases, V lost 4 bases, and 13 bases had no gene match. The CDR3 DNA reads as TGTGCCATCAGTGCGGATCACGGGACTAGCGGGCGGAGCTCCTACGAGCAGTACTTC. Its translation: CAISADHGTSGRSSYEQYF.

The V gene is TRBV28, the J gene TRBJ2-3, with TRBD2 identical over 7 bases. Germline V gene lookup returns CDR1 MDHEN and CDR2 SYDVKM. The J segment lost 12 bases and the V segment lost 7 bases, leaving 13 bases of the junction unmatched. The CDR3 spans 13 residues. The CDR3 region is CASTSAGPIRQYF. The CDR3 DNA reads as TGTGCCAGCACCTCAGCGGGGCCTATACGTCAGTATTTT.

This chain uses TRBV6-5 with TRBJ2-3; TRBD2 agrees at 9 bases. Losses at the gene ends were 8 bases for V and 4 bases for J; bases not matched to a gene: 7. Per the germline V gene, CDR1 is MNHEY and CDR2 is SVGAGI. The length of the CDR3 is 14 residues. CDR3 coding DNA: TGTGCCAGCGGTAATAGCGGGAGAGCAGATACGCAGTATTTT. This codes for CASGNSGRADTQYF.

V is TRBV28 and J is TRBJ2-2; 9 nucleotides match TRBD2. Germline loops: CDR1 MDHEN, CDR2 SYDVKM. CDR3 size: 15 residues. After removal of 10 bases from V and 6 bases from J, the junction contained 12 bases not matched to a gene. CDR3 in amino acids: CATSTPREGAGELFF. CDR3 in DNA: TGTGCCACCTCCACGCCGCGGGAGGGAGCCGGGGAGCTGTTTTTT.

The chain couples TRBV6-5 to TRBJ1-3; possibly TRBD1 for D (6 bases). Per germline, CDR1 MNHEY and CDR2 SVGAGI. Trimming left V 7 bases short and J 0 bases short, with 10 bases between. The CDR3 runs 14 residues. The CDR3 loop reads CASKQGFSGNTIYF. The CDR3 nucleotides read TGTGCCAGCAAACAGGGCTTCTCTGGAAACACCATATATTTT.

The rearrangement joins TRBV5-4 to TRBJ2-2; 10 bases line up with TRBD2. V was clipped by 3 bases and J by 6 bases; unmatched bases: 8. CDR1 is SGHNT and CDR2 is YYREEE in the germline V gene (reference sequence). The CDR3 spans 16 residues. The CDR3 sequence: CASSYVAGGPAGELFF. The DNA of the CDR3 is TGTGCCAGCAGCTACGTAGCGGGAGGACCGGCCGGGGAGCTGTTTTTT.

This clone was recorded once. The chain has TRBV7-2 and TRBJ2-5; maybe TRBD2 (6 bases). Germline V gives CDR1 SGHTA, CDR2 FQGNSA. The CDR3 is made up of 15 amino acids. The V end lost 1 base, the J end lost 7 bases, and 16 bases lay between the germline ends. The CDR3 nucleotides are TGTGCCAGCAGCTTAGTGCGGGACCGGTTCGGGACCCAGTACTTC. This encodes CASSLVRDRFGTQYF.

V and J are TRBV7-8 and TRBJ1-2; TRBD1 matches 10 bases. Per the germline V gene, CDR1 is SGHVS and CDR2 is FQNEAQ. V was clipped by 1 base and J by 6 bases; unmatched bases: 5. The CDR3 spans 15 residues. This chain's CDR3 is CASSLGDRGINGYTF. In DNA form, the CDR3 reads TGTGCCAGCAGCTTAGGGGACAGGGGAATCAATGGCTACACCTTC. The variable domain in full, with the rest retrieved from reference TRBV7-8 and TRBJ1-2, is GAGVSQSPRYKVAKRGQDVALRCDPISGHVSLFWYQQALGQGPEFLTYFQNEAQLDKSGLPSDRFFAERPEGSVSTLKIQRTQQEDSAVYLCASSLGDRGINGYTFGSGTRLTVV.

The rearrangement uses TRBV7-8 and TRBJ2-1; 10 positions agree with TRBD2. CDR1 SGHVS and CDR2 FQNEAQ come from the germline V gene. CDR3 length: 18 amino acids. J gave up 10 bases and V 3 bases, and 18 bases lay outside the gene matches. Here the CDR3 reads CASSFGGAGGPDGREQFF. For the CDR3, the DNA is TGTGCCAGCAGCTTCGGGGGAGCGGGAGGGCCGGATGGGCGGGAGCAGTTCTTC.